Listed below are T cell receptor beta chains from one sample, sequenced in a study of T cell responses to AZD1222 COVID-19 vaccine. Repertoires were generated with immunoSEQ multiplex PCR, while TCRdb's copy carries only in-frame clones and drops some. The profile shows fewer than 150,000 clones, approximately 89% of them singletons. The sample in question was peripheral blood, obtained on day 0 of AZD1222 vaccination. These receptors were collected from an adult in good health. The CDR3 runs from the conserved cysteine through the conserved F or W. D genes are given only for firm matches. Size is stated for part of the rows, as once, few or many counts, or as a class when the clone is expanded.

CDR3 DNA	CDR3 protein	D gene	V gene	J gene	clone size
TGTGCCTGGAGTGCCGGGACAGGATCCTACGAGCAGTACTTC	CAWSAGTGSYEQYF	TRBD1	TRBV30	TRBJ2-7	.
TGTGCCAGCAGTGAAGCTGGACCTAGCTATGGCTACACCTTC	CASSEAGPSYGYTF	.	TRBV6-1	TRBJ1-2	.
TGTGCCAGCTCACCGGGACTAGCGGTGGTTAAGCAGTACTTC	CASSPGLAVVKQYF	TRBD2	TRBV27	TRBJ2-7	.
TGTGCCAGCAGCTTAGCGCATGCGGGGGGGCAGATTGAGCAGTTCTTC	CASSLAHAGGQIEQFF	TRBD2	TRBV7-2	TRBJ2-1	.
TGTGCCAGCAGCTCCCGGGCCGGGACAGGGGACATCTCCTACAATGAGCAGTTCTTC	CASSSRAGTGDISYNEQFF	TRBD1	TRBV11-3	TRBJ2-1	.
TGTGCCAGCAGCCAAGGACAGTTCACTGAAGCTTTCTTT	CASSQGQFTEAFF	.	TRBV3-1/TRBV3-2	TRBJ1-1	.
TGTGCCACCAGCGGCCGGACAGGGGCTGATAATGAAAAACTGTTTTTT	CATSGRTGADNEKLFF	TRBD1	TRBV15	TRBJ1-4	.
TGTGCCAGCCGACAGAACACTGAAGCTTTCTTT	CASRQNTEAFF	.	TRBV27	TRBJ1-1	.
TGTGCCAGCAGCCAAGCCGGGACAGGGGAGAGCAATGAGCAGTTCTTC	CASSQAGTGESNEQFF	TRBD1	TRBV3-1/TRBV3-2	TRBJ2-1	.
TGTGCCAGCAGCCGAAGCGGGAGGCGGGAGACCCAGTACTTC	CASSRSGRRETQYF	TRBD2	TRBV7-3	TRBJ2-5	.
TGTGCCAGCAGTTTCGGGGAGGACCAATACAATGAGCAGTTCTTC	CASSFGEDQYNEQFF	.	TRBV28	TRBJ2-1	once
TGTGCCAGCAGGTTCGACTTATACACAGATACGCAGTATTTT	CASRFDLYTDTQYF	.	TRBV5-6	TRBJ2-3	once
TGTGCCAGCAGCTTAGGGGACAGGGGGCTCTATGGCTACACCTTC	CASSLGDRGLYGYTF	TRBD1	TRBV5-5	TRBJ1-2	.
TGTGCCAGCAGCCCGGGACAGGGATTCAACTATGGCTACACCTTC	CASSPGQGFNYGYTF	TRBD1	TRBV5-5	TRBJ1-2	once
TGTGCCAGCAGCCAAGAAGGGGGGGCGTCCTACGAGCAGTACTTC	CASSQEGGASYEQYF	.	TRBV3-1/TRBV3-2	TRBJ2-7	.
TGTGCCAGCAGCCTAGCGAACACAGATACGCAGTATTTT	CASSLANTDTQYF	.	TRBV6-2/TRBV6-3	TRBJ2-3	.
TGCGCCAGCAGCAGTCAGCAGAGTCCTTACAATGAGCAGTTCTTC	CASSSQQSPYNEQFF	.	TRBV10-2	TRBJ2-1	.
TGTGCCAGCAGCTCCCCCAGGAGCCACGAGCAGTACTTC	CASSSPRSHEQYF	.	TRBV11-3	TRBJ2-7	.
TGCGCCAGCAGCTTGGCGTGGTCTGATAACTATGGCTACACCTTC	CASSLAWSDNYGYTF	.	TRBV5-1	TRBJ1-2	.
TGCAGACGTCGGGGGCTACCGAGGGCCCAAGAGACCCAGTACTTC	CRRRGLPRAQETQYF	.	TRBV29-1	TRBJ2-5	.
TGTGCCAGCAGTGGGGGGGGCAATCCTAACTATGGCTACACCTTC	CASSGGGNPNYGYTF	.	TRBV28	TRBJ1-2	.
TGCGCCAGCAGCTTTCGTTACACCGATTCGAGCTCCTACGAGCAGTACTTC	CASSFRYTDSSSYEQYF	.	TRBV5-1	TRBJ2-7	.
TGTGCCAGCAGCCCCTGGACAGGGCCAACTAATGAAAAACTGTTTTTT	CASSPWTGPTNEKLFF	TRBD1	TRBV11-2	TRBJ1-4	.